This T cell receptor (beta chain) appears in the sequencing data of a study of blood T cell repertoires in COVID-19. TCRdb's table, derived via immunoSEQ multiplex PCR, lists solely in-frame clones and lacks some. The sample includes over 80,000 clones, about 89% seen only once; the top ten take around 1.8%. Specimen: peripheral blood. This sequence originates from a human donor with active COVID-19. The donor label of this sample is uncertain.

Written as DNA, the CDR3 is TGTGCCACCAGTGTAAGGGACAGCCTCTACAATGAGCAGTTCTTC. It translates to CATSVRDSLYNEQFF. The chain employs TRBV24-1 and TRBJ2-1, with TRBD1 identical over 7 bases. The junction had 6 bases not matched to a gene; V was cut back by 5 bases and J by 3 bases. This CDR3 is 15 amino acids long. Germline CDR1 KGHDR, CDR2 SFDVKD.